These T cell receptor beta chains were read from a single sample in a study of OX40 agonist ivuxolimab in advanced cancers. This table comes from immunoSEQ multiplex PCR, and its TCRdb copy is limited to in-frame clones, with some not included. The sample contains roughly 65,000 clones, around 91% of which appear only once. The source was CD4+ or CD8+ T cells sorted from blood, collected in a trial of the OX40 agonist ivuxolimab. These receptors were taken from an adult with an advanced solid tumor such as melanoma, head and neck, liver or kidney cancer. CDR3s include the opening cysteine and the closing phenylalanine or tryptophan. The D gene is left open where the match is weak. The size field is filled for only some rows; it gives once, few, many or a size class.

TRBV4-2	-	-	TRBJ2-2	TGTGCCAGCAGCCAAGAAAAGCCCGGGGAGCTGTTTTTT	CASSQEKPGELFF
TRBV7-2	-	-	TRBJ2-1	TGTGCCAGCAGCCCGTCTGGGGCGCCAGCCGGGCAGTTCTTC	CASSPSGAPAGQFF
TRBV10-3	-	TRBD2	TRBJ2-1	TGTGCCATCAGTGGCGGAACTAGCGGGATTTTTGAGCAGTTCTTC	CAISGGTSGIFEQFF
TRBV5-1	-	TRBD1	TRBJ2-1	TGCGCCAGCAGGTCTCAGGGGGCATTGGATGAGCAGTTCTTC	CASRSQGALDEQFF
TRBV7-2	-	TRBD1	TRBJ2-3	TGTGCCAGCAGCTTAGGCCCCCGGGACAGGGGGCAAGATACGCAGTATTTT	CASSLGPRDRGQDTQYF
TRBV28	-	-	TRBJ1-5	TGTGCCAGCAGCACCAATCAGCCCCAGCATTTT	CASSTNQPQHF
TRBV7-9	-	TRBD1	TRBJ2-4	TGTGCCAGCAGCCCGGGACAGGCTACAGCCAAAAACATTCAGTACTTC	CASSPGQATAKNIQYF
TRBV19	-	-	TRBJ2-7	TGTGCCAGTAGTATAAGGACAGACTCCTACGAGCAGTACTTC	CASSIRTDSYEQYF
TRBV6-5	-	-	TRBJ1-5	TGTGCCAGCGGAGGGCATAGCAATCAGCCCCAGCATTTT	CASGGHSNQPQHF
TRBV6-1	-	-	TRBJ1-2	TGTGCCAGCAGTGAAGCTTGGGGTAGGGGTCTAGGGGGCTACACCTTC	CASSEAWGRGLGGYTF
TRBV25-1	-	-	TRBJ2-6	TGTGCCAGCAGTGTCTCCCGGGGGGCCAACGTCCTGACTTTC	CASSVSRGANVLTF
TRBV20-1	-	-	TRBJ2-1	TGCAGTGCAGAGGACGGTAATGAGCAGTTCTTC	CSAEDGNEQFF
TRBV4-2	-	TRBD1	TRBJ2-3	TGTGCCAGCAGCCAAGATGGGACAGTCACAGATACGCAGTATTTT	CASSQDGTVTDTQYF
TRBV4-3	-	TRBD2	TRBJ2-7	TGCGCCAGCAGCCAGCAACTAGCGCCTAGCTCCTACGAGCAGTACTTC	CASSQQLAPSSYEQYF
TRBV5-1	-	-	TRBJ1-4	TGCGCCAGCAGCCCCTGGGGGGAGGATTTGAAACTGTTTTTT	CASSPWGEDLKLFF
TRBV11-2	-	TRBD2	TRBJ2-5	TGTGCCAGCAGCTTTTTTGCCGGGGGGGAGACCCAGTACTTC	CASSFFAGGETQYF
TRBV5-4	-	TRBD1	TRBJ2-7	TGTGCCAGCAGCGGCGCGACAGGGCCGAACCGGGTCGAGCAGTACTTC	CASSGATGPNRVEQYF
TRBV7-2	-	-	TRBJ2-5	TGTGCCAGCATCCCCCCGAGCGGCCGTGAGACCCAGTACTTC	CASIPPSGRETQYF
TRBV14	-	-	TRBJ2-5	TGTGCCAGCAGCCCACTTAGGGGGAAAGAGACCCAGTACTTC	CASSPLRGKETQYF
TRBV7-9	once	-	TRBJ2-7	TGTGCCAGCAGCTTAGGACCGCAAGCCTACGAGCAGTACTTC	CASSLGPQAYEQYF
TRBV28	-	-	TRBJ1-5	TGTGCCAGCAGTATAAAAGACAGAAATCAGCCCCAGCATTTT	CASSIKDRNQPQHF
TRBV11-3	-	-	TRBJ2-7	TGTGCCAGCAGCTTTAGGAGTGCGCACGAGCAGTACTTC	CASSFRSAHEQYF
TRBV7-8	-	-	TRBJ2-1	TGTGCCAGCCACGGGGCGGTCTCCTACAATGAGCAGTTCTTC	CASHGAVSYNEQFF
TRBV6-5	-	-	TRBJ2-4	TGTGCCAGCAGTTACGATGGAGCCAAAAACATTCAGTACTTC	CASSYDGAKNIQYF
TRBV18	once	TRBD2	TRBJ2-1	TGTGCCAGCTCACGGACTAGCGAGTACAATGAGCAGTTCTTC	CASSRTSEYNEQFF
TRBV5-4	-	-	TRBJ1-2	TGTGCCAGCAGCTCGGGGGCTAACTATGGCTACACCTTC	CASSSGANYGYTF
TRBV5-1	-	-	TRBJ2-7	TGCGCCAGCAGCTTGGAACCCCCTGTGTGGGGGAGCAACTACGAGCAGTACTTC	CASSLEPPVWGSNYEQYF
TRBV6-5	-	TRBD2	TRBJ2-7	TGTGCCAGCACCCCTCGAGGCGGGAGAGACTACGAGCAGTACTTC	CASTPRGGRDYEQYF
TRBV28	-	-	TRBJ2-5	TGTGCCAGCAGACCCGGAGGGGTAGGAGAGACCCAGTACTTC	CASRPGGVGETQYF
TRBV6-5	-	TRBD1	TRBJ2-4	TGTGCCAGCAGTTACTCGGGGGCAGGGGGCAAAAACATTCAGTACTTC	CASSYSGAGGKNIQYF
TRBV9	-	TRBD2	TRBJ2-3	TGTGCCAGCAGCGGTAGCGGGGTTGGAAATACGCAGTATTTT	CASSGSGVGNTQYF
TRBV5-1	-	-	TRBJ2-7	TGCGCCAGCAGCTTGGTGTCAGGGGTTTCCTACGAGCAGTACTTC	CASSLVSGVSYEQYF
TRBV23-1	-	-	TRBJ2-4	TGCGCCAGCAGTCAATGGGCAGGACCTCACCGAGCCAAAAACATTCAGTACTTC	CASSQWAGPHRAKNIQYF
TRBV6-5	-	-	TRBJ1-4	TGTGCCAGCAGTCAAAATCCAGCAACTAATGAAAAACTGTTTTTT	CASSQNPATNEKLFF
TRBV7-8	-	-	TRBJ2-1	TGTGCCAGCAGCTTAGGAATCGCCCAGCAGTTCTTC	CASSLGIAQQFF
TRBV5-1	-	-	TRBJ2-1	TGCGCCAGCAGCTTGAGCAGGGGGGGCAGGTTCTTC	CASSLSRGGRFF
TRBV6-6	-	-	TRBJ1-2	TGTGCCAGCAGTTACTATCCTACCTCAACCTATGGCTACACCTTC	CASSYYPTSTYGYTF
TRBV7-9	once	TRBD2	TRBJ2-3	TGTGCCAGCAGCTTAGGGGGAGGGAGCCCAGATACGCAGTATTTT	CASSLGGGSPDTQYF
TRBV10-3	once	-	TRBJ1-3	TGTGCCATCAGTGAGACCGGACGGAGCTCTGGAAACACCATATATTTT	CAISETGRSSGNTIYF
TRBV19	-	-	TRBJ1-5	TGTGCCAGTAGTATAAGAATCAATCAGCCCCAGCATTTT	CASSIRINQPQHF
TRBV6-4	-	-	TRBJ2-6	TGTGCCAGCAGTGCCCTAACTGGGGCCAACGTCCTGACTTTC	CASSALTGANVLTF
TRBV6-1	-	-	TRBJ1-3	TGTGCCAGCCTAAGGGCTGGAAACACCATATATTTT	CASLRAGNTIYF
TRBV5-1	-	TRBD2	TRBJ2-1	TGCGCCAGCAGCCCCCAACTAGCGGGAGAGCTCCACAATGAGCAGTTCTTC	CASSPQLAGELHNEQFF
TRBV11-2	few	-	TRBJ2-2	TGTGCCAGCAGCTTACCAGTCGGCACCGGGGAGCTGTTTTTT	CASSLPVGTGELFF
TRBV18	-	-	TRBJ2-7	TGTGCCAGCTCCCCAGGTTACCCCTACGAGCAGTACTTC	CASSPGYPYEQYF
TRBV27	-	-	TRBJ1-1	TGTGCCAGCAGTTTAGCATATTTGGGGGGGAACACTGAAGCTTTCTTT	CASSLAYLGGNTEAFF
TRBV6-5	-	-	TRBJ2-2	TGTGCCAGCCAAAAAGGGGCTCCGAACACCGGGGAGCTGTTTTTT	CASQKGAPNTGELFF
TRBV5-4	-	-	TRBJ2-3	TGTGCCAGCAGCTTGGACGTAGATACGCAGTATTTT	CASSLDVDTQYF
TRBV29-1	once	-	TRBJ2-5	TGCAGCGTTGAAGTTTGGCGGATTAGGGACCAAGAGACCCAGTACTTC	CSVEVWRIRDQETQYF
TRBV5-4	-	TRBD1	TRBJ1-2	TGTGCCAGCAGCTTAGGGGGCACGAATGCTCGAGGCTACACCTTC	CASSLGGTNARGYTF
TRBV20-1	-	-	TRBJ2-1	TGCAGTTCGTCTACGGATGAGCAGTTCTTC	CSSSTDEQFF
TRBV5-5	once	TRBD1	TRBJ1-1	TGTGCCAGCAGCTTGGTTGGGACAGAGTACACTGAAGCTTTCTTT	CASSLVGTEYTEAFF
TRBV7-2	-	-	TRBJ2-1	TGTGCCAGCAGCTTAAGACAGTATGAGCAGTTCTTC	CASSLRQYEQFF
TRBV29-1	once	-	TRBJ2-3	TGCAGCGTTGAACTCGATAGCACAGATACGCAGTATTTT	CSVELDSTDTQYF
TRBV13	-	-	TRBJ1-6	TGTGCCAGCAGTACAGGACGAGGCTCACCCCTCCACTTT	CASSTGRGSPLHF
TRBV6-5	-	TRBD1	TRBJ1-2	TGTGCCAGCAGTCGATCTGGACAGGTCGGGAGTGGCTACACCTTC	CASSRSGQVGSGYTF
TRBV7-2	-	TRBD1	TRBJ1-2	TGTGCCAGCAGCCCCCCCGGACAGGGCTATGGCTACACCTTC	CASSPPGQGYGYTF
TRBV28	-	-	TRBJ2-1	TGTGCCAGCAGTAGGACTTTTGAGCAGTTCTTC	CASSRTFEQFF
TRBV7-8	few	-	TRBJ2-5	TGTGCCAGCAGCTTAGTTGGCAGGGACGGGGAGACCCAGTACTTC	CASSLVGRDGETQYF